Below, 13 T cell receptor beta chains from the same sample are listed, as sequenced in a study of PD-1 blockade in classical Hodgkin lymphoma. Produced via immunoSEQ multiplex PCR; TCRdb's table is partial and in-frame only. The sample includes 12,000 to 15,000 clones, 82% seen only once; the top ten take approximately 4%. With no exception, relapse followed autologous stem cell transplantation in all patients, and brentuximab vedotin exposure varied. Sample: peripheral blood mononuclear cells (PBMCs), taken at baseline. The source of these receptors is a human donor with classical Hodgkin lymphoma.

The chain is built from TRBV19 and TRBJ2-7, with a tentative D call TRBD2 (6 bases). This CDR3 spans 12 amino acids. Trimming pared 10 bases from V and 2 bases from J, leaving 12 bases between. Looked up from germline, CDR1 is LNHDA and CDR2 is SQIVND (reference sequence). The CDR3: CATQDYTYEQYF. The CDR3 DNA reads TGTGCCACCCAGGACTATACCTACGAGCAGTACTTC.

The chain recombines TRBV28 with TRBJ2-2, with D hard to call. The length of the CDR3 is 14 residues. V gave up 6 bases and J gave up 3 bases, with 11 bases separating them. Germline V gene lookup returns CDR1 MDHEN and CDR2 SYDVKM. The CDR3 DNA sequence: TGTGCCAGCAGCCCCAATAGGGACACCGGGGAGCTGTTTTTT. Translating gives CASSPNRDTGELFF.

V gene TRBV2 combines with J gene TRBJ1-5; no clear D. Trimming took off 6 bases at V and 0 bases at J, with 9 bases between the two ends. The CDR3 has 14 amino acids. Germline V lookup: CDR1 SNHLY, CDR2 FYNNEI. CDR3 loop: CASRERVSNQPQHF. CDR3 bases: TGTGCCAGCAGGGAACGGGTTAGCAATCAGCCCCAGCATTTT.

This clone was observed a single time. The CDR3 reads CASSVGAGAGNTIYF. The CDR3 DNA reads TGTGCCAGCAGCGTAGGGGCAGGGGCTGGAAACACCATATATTTT. The chain joins TRBV9 to TRBJ1-3; maybe TRBD1 (6 bases). This CDR3 spans 15 amino acids. The germline V gene encodes CDR1 SGDLS and CDR2 YYNGEE. The V end was cut by 0 bases, the J end by 2 bases, with 9 bases between.

J is TRBJ1-3 and V is TRBV27; D is ambiguous. Trimming took 6 bases from V and 4 from J, leaving 16 bases between them. This CDR3 is 15 amino acids long. CDR1 and CDR2 (germline): MNHEY, SMNVEV (reference sequence). Here the CDR3 DNA reads TGTGCCAGCAGGCGCTCGGGGTATACCGGAAACACCATATATTTT. Translating it yields CASRRSGYTGNTIYF.

V usage is TRBV9 and J usage is TRBJ1-2, with D unresolved. This CDR3 contains 12 residues. Germline CDR1 is SGDLS and CDR2 is YYNGEE. V was pared by 4 bases and J by 2 bases, with 6 bases between. CDR3 nucleotides: TGTGCCAGCAGCATGGGGAACTATGGCTACACCTTC. It is translated as CASSMGNYGYTF.

V usage is TRBV7-3 and J usage is TRBJ2-1, with D perhaps matching TRBD2 (6 bases). V dropped 9 bases and J dropped 2 bases, with 14 bases sitting between them. Germline-derived CDR1 and CDR2 are SGHTA and FQGTGA. This CDR3 comprises 14 residues. For the CDR3, the DNA is TGTGCCAGTAAGCAGGGAGGAACCTACAATGAGCAGTTCTTC. The encoded protein is CASKQGGTYNEQFF.

The chain joins TRBV5-6 to TRBJ2-1, with TRBD2 matching 7 bases. This CDR3 is built from 15 residues. J was trimmed by 3 bases and V by 4 bases; bases with no gene match: 7. Germline lookup yields CDR1 SGHDT and CDR2 YYEEEE. CDR3 amino acids: CASSPEASGYNEQFF. The CDR3 DNA is TGTGCCAGCAGCCCCGAGGCTAGCGGCTACAATGAGCAGTTCTTC.

This sequence joins TRBV7-2 and TRBJ2-2, with TRBD1 matching over 7 bases. CDR3 length: 14 residues. V trimming: 5 bases; J trimming: 4 bases; junction bases outside the gene matches: 4. Per the germline V gene, CDR1 is SGHTA and CDR2 is FQGNSA. The CDR3 DNA reads TGTGCCAGCAGCCAGGGACAGATCACCGGGGAGCTGTTTTTT. This encodes CASSQGQITGELFF.

The rearrangement joins TRBV4-2 to TRBJ1-2; tentatively, D is TRBD1 (6 bases). V lost 0 bases to trimming and J lost 8 bases, with 10 bases between them. The CDR3 spans 13 residues. Germline V gene data show CDR1 as LGHNA and CDR2 as YNFKEQ. CDR3 in amino acids: CASSQESGAGYTF. The CDR3, as DNA: TGTGCCAGCAGCCAAGAGTCAGGGGCAGGCTACACCTTC.

The chain uses TRBV30 and TRBJ2-5, with D possibly called TRBD1 or TRBD2 (5 bases each). Germline CDR1 reads GTSNPN; CDR2 reads SVGIG (reference sequence). There are 15 residues in the CDR3. V lost 2 bases to trimming and J lost 5 bases, with 18 bases between them. CDR3 in DNA: TGTGCCTGGAGTCGGCCCCGGGGACGCGGGGAGACCCAGTACTTC. This translates into CAWSRPRGRGETQYF.

V and J are TRBV6-4 and TRBJ2-3; TRBD2 is a possible D gene (6 bases). The ends were cut back, 5 bases at V and 5 bases at J, with 11 bases in the middle. Germline V CDR1 and CDR2: MRHNA, SNTAGT. The CDR3 covers 13 residues. The CDR3: CASSRREGDTQYF. The CDR3 nucleotides read TGTGCCAGCAGTCGGCGGGAAGGAGATACGCAGTATTTT.

The genes are TRBV13 and TRBJ2-7; D may be TRBD1 (6 bases). CDR1 and CDR2 from the germline V gene are PRHDT and FYEKMQ (reference sequence). V lost 2 bases, J lost 4 bases, and 9 bases lay in between. The CDR3 extends over 13 amino acids. The CDR3 region is CASSLWGQYEQYF. The CDR3 bases are TGTGCCAGCAGCTTATGGGGACAATACGAGCAGTACTTC.